This TCR beta chain was recorded in a study of shared clonotypes between healthy human individuals. Everyone who donated was a Caucasian adult who lived in Nashville, Tennessee. This CDR3 is built from 13 residues. V dropped 2 bases and J dropped 7 bases, with 8 bases sitting between them. The germline V gene encodes CDR1 MRHNA and CDR2 SNTAGT. Deep was the level used in running the assay. As processed by the authors: Quality scores were absent from the junction-only immunoSEQ sequences, so filtering differed. Generated by immunoSEQ multiplex PCR, the TCRdb table keeps only in-frame clones and is missing some. V, J and clone size were drawn from that table, and D and trimming were deduced from the DNA. The repertoire holds hundreds of thousands of clones, with just over 75% as singletons.

The rearrangement links TRBV6-4 to TRBJ2-2; no clear D. The clonotype comes from a woman in her thirties or forties in good health. Some clones in this sample may be carry-over from other donors' samples. Sequenced sample: PBMCs. In DNA form, the CDR3 reads TGTGCCAGCAGTGACGAGCTAGGCGGGGAGCTGTTTTTT. It specifies CASSDELGGELFF.